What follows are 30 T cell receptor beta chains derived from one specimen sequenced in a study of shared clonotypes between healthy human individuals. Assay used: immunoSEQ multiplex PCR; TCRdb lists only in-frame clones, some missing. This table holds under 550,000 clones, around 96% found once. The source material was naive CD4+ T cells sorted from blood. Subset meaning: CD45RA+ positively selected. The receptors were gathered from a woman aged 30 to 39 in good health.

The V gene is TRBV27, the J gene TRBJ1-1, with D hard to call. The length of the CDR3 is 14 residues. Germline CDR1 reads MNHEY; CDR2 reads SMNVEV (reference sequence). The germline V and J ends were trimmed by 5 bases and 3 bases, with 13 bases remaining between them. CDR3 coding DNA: TGTGCCAGCAGTCAACGCCGGTTCGACACTGAAGCTTTCTTT. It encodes CASSQRRFDTEAFF.

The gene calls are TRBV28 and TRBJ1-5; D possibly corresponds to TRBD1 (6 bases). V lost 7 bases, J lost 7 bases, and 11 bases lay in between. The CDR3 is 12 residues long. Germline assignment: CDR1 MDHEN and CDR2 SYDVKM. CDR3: CASNLQGQPQHF. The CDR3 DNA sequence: TGTGCCAGCAACCTACAGGGACAGCCCCAGCATTTT.

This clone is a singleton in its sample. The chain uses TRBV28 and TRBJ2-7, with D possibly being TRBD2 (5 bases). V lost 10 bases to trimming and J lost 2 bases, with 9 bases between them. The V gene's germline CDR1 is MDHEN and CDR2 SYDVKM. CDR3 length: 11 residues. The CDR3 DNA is TGTGCCACGCAGCGGCCCTACGAGCAGTACTTC. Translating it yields CATQRPYEQYF.

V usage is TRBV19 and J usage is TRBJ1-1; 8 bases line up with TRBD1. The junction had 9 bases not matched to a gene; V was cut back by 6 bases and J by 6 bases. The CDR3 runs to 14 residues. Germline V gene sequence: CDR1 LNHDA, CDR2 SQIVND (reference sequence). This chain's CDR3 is CASSRDRPYPEAFF. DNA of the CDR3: TGTGCCAGTAGCCGGGACAGGCCATACCCTGAAGCTTTCTTT.

CDR3 nucleotide sequence: TGTGCCAGCAGCTTAGCTGGACAGGGGGAAGTACGCGAGCAGTACTTC. This translates into CASSLAGQGEVREQYF. V and J are TRBV11-2 and TRBJ2-7, with 10 bases identical to TRBD1. This CDR3 region has 16 residues. V was clipped by 1 base and J by 6 bases; unmatched bases: 9. Germline loops: CDR1 SGHAT, CDR2 FQNNGV.

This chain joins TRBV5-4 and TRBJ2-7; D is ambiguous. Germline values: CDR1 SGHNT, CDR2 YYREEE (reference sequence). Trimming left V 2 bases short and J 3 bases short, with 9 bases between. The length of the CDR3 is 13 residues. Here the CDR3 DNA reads TGTGCCAGCAGCTTTTCGGAGAGCTACGAGCAGTACTTC. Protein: CASSFSESYEQYF.

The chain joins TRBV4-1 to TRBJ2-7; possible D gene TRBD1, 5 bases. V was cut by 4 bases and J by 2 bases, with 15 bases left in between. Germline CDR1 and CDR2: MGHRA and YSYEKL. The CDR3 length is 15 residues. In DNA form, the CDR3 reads TGCGCCAGCAGCCGCCCCAAAGGGGAAGCCTACGAGCAGTACTTC. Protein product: CASSRPKGEAYEQYF.

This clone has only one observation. The CDR3 here is CASSYMGENIQYF. CDR3 DNA: TGTGCCAGCAGCTATATGGGGGAAAACATTCAGTACTTC. The chain uses TRBV11-2 and TRBJ2-4, with D perhaps matching TRBD1 or TRBD2 (5 bases each). CDR3 size: 13 residues. CDR1 is SGHAT, CDR2 FQNNGV, per germline. Trimming pared 4 bases from V and 5 bases from J, leaving 9 bases between.

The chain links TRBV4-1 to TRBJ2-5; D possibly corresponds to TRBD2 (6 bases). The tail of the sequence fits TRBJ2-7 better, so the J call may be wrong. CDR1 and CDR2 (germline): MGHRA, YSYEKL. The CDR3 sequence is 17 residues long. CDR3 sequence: CASSQDRTIGTLHEQYF. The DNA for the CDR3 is TGCGCCAGCAGCCAAGATCGGACCATAGGGACTCTACACGAGCAGTACTTC.

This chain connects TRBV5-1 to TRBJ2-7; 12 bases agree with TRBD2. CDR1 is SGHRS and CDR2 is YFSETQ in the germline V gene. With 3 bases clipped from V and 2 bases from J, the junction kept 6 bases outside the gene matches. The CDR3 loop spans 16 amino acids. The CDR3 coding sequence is TGCGCCAGCAGCTCCATACGGACTAGCGGGACCTACGAGCAGTACTTC. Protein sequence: CASSSIRTSGTYEQYF.

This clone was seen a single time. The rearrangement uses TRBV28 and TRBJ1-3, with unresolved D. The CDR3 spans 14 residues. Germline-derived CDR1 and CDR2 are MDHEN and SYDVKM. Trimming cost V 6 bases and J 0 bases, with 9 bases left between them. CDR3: CASRLGVSGNTIYF. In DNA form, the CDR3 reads TGTGCCAGCAGGTTGGGAGTCTCTGGAAACACCATATATTTT.

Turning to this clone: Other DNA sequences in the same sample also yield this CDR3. CDR3 DNA: TGTGCCAGTAGTATAGGACCGGGAAGCAATCAGCCCCAGCATTTT. Translation: CASSIGPGSNQPQHF. This chain uses TRBV19 with TRBJ1-5; D is ambiguous. This CDR3 has 15 residues. Per the germline V gene, CDR1 is LNHDA and CDR2 is SQIVND (reference sequence). V gave up 1 base and J gave up 1 base, with 8 bases separating them.

Here the CDR3 reads CASSPGPFGYTF. CDR3 nucleotides: TGTGCCAGCAGTCCAGGACCCTTTGGCTACACCTTC. The chain recombines TRBV27 with TRBJ1-2, with D hard to call. Per the germline V gene, CDR1 is MNHEY and CDR2 is SMNVEV (reference sequence). There are 12 residues in the CDR3. Trimming cost V 5 bases and J 7 bases, with 11 bases left between them.

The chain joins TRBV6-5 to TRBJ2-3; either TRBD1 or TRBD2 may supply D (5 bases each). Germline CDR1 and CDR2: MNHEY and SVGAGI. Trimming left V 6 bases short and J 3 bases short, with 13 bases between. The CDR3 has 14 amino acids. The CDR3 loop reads CASSLGPGTDTQYF. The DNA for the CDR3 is TGTGCCAGCAGCCTGGGGCCGGGAACAGATACGCAGTATTTT.

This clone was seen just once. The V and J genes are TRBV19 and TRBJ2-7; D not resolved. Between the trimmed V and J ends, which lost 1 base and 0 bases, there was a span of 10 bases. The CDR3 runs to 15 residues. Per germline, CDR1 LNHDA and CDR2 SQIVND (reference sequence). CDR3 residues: CASSIVGSSSYEQYF. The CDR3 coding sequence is TGTGCCAGTAGTATAGTGGGGTCTAGCTCCTACGAGCAGTACTTC. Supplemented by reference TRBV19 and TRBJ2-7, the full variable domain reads DGGITQSPKYLFRKEGQNVTLSCEQNLNHDAMYWYRQDPGQGLRLIYYSQIVNDFQKGDIAEGYSVSREKKESFPLTVTSAQKNPTAFYLCASSIVGSSSYEQYFGPGTRLTVT.

The DNA for the CDR3 is TGTGCCAGCATCGAGGGCGGGGTGACGGCTGATAGCTATGGCTACACCTTC. The encoded protein is CASIEGGVTADSYGYTF. The V call is TRBV28, the J call TRBJ1-2; D remains ambiguous. This CDR3 has 17 amino acids. Trimming removed 7 bases from V and 4 bases from J, with 25 bases in between. Germline CDR1 is MDHEN and CDR2 is SYDVKM.

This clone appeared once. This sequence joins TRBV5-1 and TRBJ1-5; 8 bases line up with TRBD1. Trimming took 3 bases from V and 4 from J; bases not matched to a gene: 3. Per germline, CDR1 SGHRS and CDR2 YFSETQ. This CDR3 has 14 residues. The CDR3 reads CASSYGQGNQPQHF. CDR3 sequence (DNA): TGCGCCAGCAGCTACGGACAGGGAAATCAGCCCCAGCATTTT.

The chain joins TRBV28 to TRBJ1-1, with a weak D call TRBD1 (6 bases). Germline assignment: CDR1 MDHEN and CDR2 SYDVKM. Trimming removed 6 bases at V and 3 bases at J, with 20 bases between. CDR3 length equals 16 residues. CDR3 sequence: CASRLVGGGSHTEAFF. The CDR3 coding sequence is TGTGCCAGCAGACTCGTGGGGGGCGGTAGCCACACTGAAGCTTTCTTT. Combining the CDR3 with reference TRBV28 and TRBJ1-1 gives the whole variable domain DVKVTQSSRYLVKRTGEKVFLECVQDMDHENMFWYRQDPGLGLRLIYFSYDVKMKEKGDIPEGYSVSREKKERFSLILESASTNQTSMYLCASRLVGGGSHTEAFFGQGTRLTVV.

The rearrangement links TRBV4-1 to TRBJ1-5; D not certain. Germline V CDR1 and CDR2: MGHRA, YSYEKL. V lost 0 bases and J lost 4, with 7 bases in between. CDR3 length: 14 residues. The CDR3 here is CASSQDLSNQPQHF. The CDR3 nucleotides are TGCGCCAGCAGCCAAGATCTTTCTAATCAGCCCCAGCATTTT.

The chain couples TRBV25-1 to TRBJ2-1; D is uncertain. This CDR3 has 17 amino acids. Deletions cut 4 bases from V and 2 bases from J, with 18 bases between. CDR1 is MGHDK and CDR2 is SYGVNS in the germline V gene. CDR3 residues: CASSALSGERPYNEQFF. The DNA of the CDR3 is TGTGCCAGCAGTGCACTCTCAGGAGAGAGGCCCTACAATGAGCAGTTCTTC.

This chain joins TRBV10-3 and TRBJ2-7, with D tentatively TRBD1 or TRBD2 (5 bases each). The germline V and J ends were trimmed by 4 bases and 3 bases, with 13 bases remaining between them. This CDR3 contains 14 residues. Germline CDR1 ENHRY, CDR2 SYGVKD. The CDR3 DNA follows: TGTGCCATCAGTGCGGGGACGCCAGGCTACGAGCAGTACTTC. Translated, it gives CAISAGTPGYEQYF.

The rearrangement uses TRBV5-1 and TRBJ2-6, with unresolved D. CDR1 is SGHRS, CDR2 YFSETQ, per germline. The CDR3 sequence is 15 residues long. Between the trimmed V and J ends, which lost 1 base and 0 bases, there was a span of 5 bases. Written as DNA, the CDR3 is TGCGCCAGCAGCTTGCGGTTCTCTGGGGCCAACGTCCTGACTTTC. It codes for CASSLRFSGANVLTF. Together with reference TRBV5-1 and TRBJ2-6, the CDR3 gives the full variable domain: KAGVTQTPRYLIKTRGQQVTLSCSPISGHRSVSWYQQTPGQGLQFLFEYFSETQRNKGNFPGRFSGRQFSNSRSEMNVSTLELGDSALYLCASSLRFSGANVLTFGAGSRLTVL.

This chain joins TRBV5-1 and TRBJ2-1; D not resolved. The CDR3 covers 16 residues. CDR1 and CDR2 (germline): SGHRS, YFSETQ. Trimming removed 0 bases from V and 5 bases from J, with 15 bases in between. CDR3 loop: CASSLGAGVADNEQFF. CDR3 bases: TGCGCCAGCAGCTTGGGAGCAGGAGTCGCGGACAATGAGCAGTTCTTC.

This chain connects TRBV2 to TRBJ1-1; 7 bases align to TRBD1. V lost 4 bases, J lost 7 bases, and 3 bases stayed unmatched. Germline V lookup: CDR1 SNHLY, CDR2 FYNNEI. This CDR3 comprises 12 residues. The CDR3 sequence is CASSADRVEAFF. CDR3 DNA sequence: TGTGCCAGCAGTGCCGACAGGGTTGAAGCTTTCTTT. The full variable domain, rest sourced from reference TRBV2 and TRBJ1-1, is EPEVTQTPSHQVTQMGQEVILRCVPISNHLYFYWYRQILGQKVEFLVSFYNNEISEKSEIFDDQFSVERPDGSNFTLKIRSTKLEDSAMYFCASSADRVEAFFGQGTRLTVV.

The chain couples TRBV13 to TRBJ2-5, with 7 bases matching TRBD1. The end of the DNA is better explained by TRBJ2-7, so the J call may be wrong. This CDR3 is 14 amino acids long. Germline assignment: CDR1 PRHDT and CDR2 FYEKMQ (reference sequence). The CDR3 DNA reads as TGTGCCAGCAGCCCCAGGGGGTATTCCTACGAGCAGTACTTC. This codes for CASSPRGYSYEQYF.

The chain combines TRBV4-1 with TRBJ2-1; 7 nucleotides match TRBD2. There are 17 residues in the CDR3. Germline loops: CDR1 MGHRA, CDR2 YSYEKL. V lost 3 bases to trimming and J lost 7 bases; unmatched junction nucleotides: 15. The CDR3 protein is CASSQSQTGGFLNEQFF. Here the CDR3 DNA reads TGCGCCAGCAGCCAGTCTCAGACGGGAGGCTTTTTGAATGAGCAGTTCTTC.

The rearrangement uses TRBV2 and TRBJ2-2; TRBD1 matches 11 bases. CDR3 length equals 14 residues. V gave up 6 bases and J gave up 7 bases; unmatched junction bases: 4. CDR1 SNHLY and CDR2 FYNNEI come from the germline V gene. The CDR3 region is CASRGTGGHGELFF. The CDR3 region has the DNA TGTGCCAGCAGGGGGACAGGGGGTCACGGGGAGCTGTTTTTT.

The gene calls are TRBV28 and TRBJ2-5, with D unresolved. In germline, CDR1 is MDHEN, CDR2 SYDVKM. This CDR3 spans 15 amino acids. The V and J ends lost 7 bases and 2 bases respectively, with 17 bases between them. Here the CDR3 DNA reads TGTGCCAGCACCCAATCGTTCGGGCGACAAGAGACCCAGTACTTC. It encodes CASTQSFGRQETQYF. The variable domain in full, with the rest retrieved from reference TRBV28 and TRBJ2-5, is DVKVTQSSRYLVKRTGEKVFLECVQDMDHENMFWYRQDPGLGLRLIYFSYDVKMKEKGDIPEGYSVSREKKERFSLILESASTNQTSMYLCASTQSFGRQETQYFGPGTRLLVL.

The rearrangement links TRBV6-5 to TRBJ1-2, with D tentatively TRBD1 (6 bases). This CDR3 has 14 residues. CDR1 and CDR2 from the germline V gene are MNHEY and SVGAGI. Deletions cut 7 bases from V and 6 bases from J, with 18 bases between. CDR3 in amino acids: CASTAGQTRDGYTF. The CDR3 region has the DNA TGTGCCAGCACCGCAGGACAGACAAGGGATGGCTACACCTTC.

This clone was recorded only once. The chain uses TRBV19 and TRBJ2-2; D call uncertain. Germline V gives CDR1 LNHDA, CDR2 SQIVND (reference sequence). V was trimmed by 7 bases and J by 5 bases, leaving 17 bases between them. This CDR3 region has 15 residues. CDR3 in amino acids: CASTVGRIWTGELFF. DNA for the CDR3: TGTGCCAGTACCGTCGGACGAATTTGGACCGGGGAGCTGTTTTTT.